This T cell receptor beta chain stems from a study of cytomegalovirus exposure and HLA in healthy donors. Across the study: Out of 150 million to 200 million T cells, an earlier analysis found roughly 110 million unique TCR beta sequences in total. Study observations and caveats: At a 0.05 false discovery rate, a later analysis found 18,000 or so TCR beta sequences to be associated with HLA alleles.

Per germline, CDR1 SQVTM and CDR2 ANQGSEA. Trimming took off 0 bases at V and 5 bases at J, with 10 bases between the two ends. The CDR3 is made up of 13 amino acids. Amplification used 60 Vbeta primers and 13 Jbeta primers. Assay used: immunoSEQ multiplex PCR; TCRdb lists only in-frame clones, some missing. Here the sample spans 130,000 or so clones, around 77% being singletons. This clone has more than one count but fewer than ten. Its specificity is not known. This receptor was obtained from a woman aged 55-69 years in good health and CMV-seronegative. The gene calls are TRBV29-1 and TRBJ2-5; the D gene is possibly TRBD1 (6 bases). Sequencing input: PBMCs. As DNA, the CDR3 is TGCAGCGTTGAAGAGTGGCAGGGGGAGACCCAGTACTTC. This translates into CSVEEWQGETQYF.